The 12 T cell receptor beta chains below all came from one sample that was sequenced in a study of CD8 T cells in ankylosing spondylitis. TCRdb ran MiXCR on the 5' RACE reads and lists one entry per CDR3 protein. The profile shows about 340,000 distinct CDR3 sequences, about 14% of them singletons. Sequenced sample: blood, either unsorted or a sorted T cell fraction (not recorded which). These receptors all come from a male donor with ankylosing spondylitis or in good health (not recorded which).

This clonotype was found a few times. The chain joins TRBV4-2 to TRBJ2-5, with no clear D. CDR1 is LGHNA and CDR2 is YNFKEQ in the germline V gene. Trimming removed 0 bases at V and 5 bases at J, with 7 bases between. There are 13 residues in the CDR3. This chain's CDR3 is CASSQDRVETQYF. Here the CDR3 DNA reads TGTGCCAGCAGCCAAGATCGGGTGGAGACCCAGTACTTC.

This clonotype was picked up a small number of times. V is TRBV20-1 and J is TRBJ2-3; TRBD2 agrees at 8 bases. Germline lookup yields CDR1 DFQATT and CDR2 SNEGSKA (reference sequence). The CDR3 extends over 14 amino acids. The trim removed 4 bases at V and 2 bases at J, leaving 5 bases unmatched. CDR3: CSATLAGLTDTQYF. In DNA form, the CDR3 reads TGCAGTGCTACTTTAGCGGGGCTCACAGATACGCAGTATTTT.

This rearrangement joins TRBV18 to TRBJ1-1, with D tentatively TRBD1 (5 bases). CDR3 length: 13 amino acids. V was trimmed by 4 bases and J by 3 bases, leaving 9 bases between them. CDR1 and CDR2 from the germline V gene are KGHSH and LQKENI. CDR3 loop: CASSQGFDTEAFF. Here the CDR3 DNA reads TGTGCCAGCTCACAGGGGTTTGACACTGAAGCTTTCTTT.

The chain combines TRBV4-2 with TRBJ2-3, with D unresolved. Germline V gene sequence: CDR1 LGHNA, CDR2 YNFKEQ. This CDR3 has 13 residues. V lost 0 bases and J lost 10, with 11 bases in between. The CDR3 loop reads CASSQDLRRPQYF. CDR3 in DNA: TGTGCCAGCAGCCAAGATCTACGGCGCCCGCAGTATTTT.

This chain connects TRBV27 to TRBJ2-2; D gene ambiguous. The germline CDR1 and CDR2 sequences are MNHEY and SMNVEV (reference sequence). The CDR3 has 14 amino acids. With 2 bases removed from V and 8 bases from J, the gap between germline ends came to 12 bases. CDR3: CASSLAITAGELFF. The CDR3 DNA is TGTGCCAGCAGTTTAGCCATCACGGCTGGGGAGCTGTTTTTT.

V is TRBV14 and J is TRBJ2-1, with a weak D call TRBD1 (5 bases). This CDR3 contains 16 residues. CDR1 is SGHDN and CDR2 is FVKESK in the germline V gene. Trimming left V 5 bases short and J 5 bases short, with 19 bases between. CDR3 in DNA: TGTGCCAGCAGCGGACAAAAACTCCTTAGCCACAATGAGCAGTTCTTC. Translation: CASSGQKLLSHNEQFF. Full variable domain (rest looked up from reference TRBV14 and TRBJ2-1): EAGVTQFPSHSVIEKGQTVTLRCDPISGHDNLYWYRRVMGKEIKFLLHFVKESKQDESGMPNNRFLAERTGGTYSTLKVQPAELEDSGVYFCASSGQKLLSHNEQFFGPGTRLTVL.

This clonotype was picked up a small number of times. In DNA, the CDR3 is TGTGCCAGCCGATTTGGATACTACGAGCAGTACTTC. This gives the protein CASRFGYYEQYF. The rearrangement joins TRBV12-3 or TRBV12-4 to TRBJ2-7; D unresolved. V was cut by 8 bases and J by 3 bases, with 11 bases left in between. CDR3 length: 12 residues.

This clonotype has only a few counts. The rearrangement uses TRBV4-2 and TRBJ1-5; D gene uncertain. The germline V gene has CDR1 LGHNA and CDR2 YNFKEQ. The ends were cut back, 0 bases at V and 3 bases at J, with 9 bases in the middle. There are 15 residues in the CDR3. The CDR3 is CASSQDWTSNQPQHF. Written as DNA, the CDR3 is TGTGCCAGCAGCCAAGACTGGACCTCCAATCAGCCCCAGCATTTT.

A few counts support this clonotype. V gene TRBV5-1 combines with J gene TRBJ2-3; D gene unclear. The V and J ends lost 4 bases and 5 bases respectively, with 14 bases between them. CDR3 length: 14 residues. The germline V gene has CDR1 SGHRS and CDR2 YFSETQ. In nucleotides, the CDR3 is TGCGCCAGCAGCGCGAGGCCTGAGGTAGATACGCAGTATTTT. Amino acid sequence: CASSARPEVDTQYF.

In DNA form, the CDR3 reads TGTGCCAGCAGTTACTCGAGGGCAGGGGTGAACACCGGGGAGCTGTTTTTT. Its protein is CASSYSRAGVNTGELFF. The chain joins TRBV6-5 to TRBJ2-2; perhaps TRBD1 as D (6 bases). CDR3 length: 17 residues. Per germline, CDR1 MNHEY and CDR2 SVGAGI. V was clipped by 0 bases and J by 1 base, with 12 bases between them.

This clonotype appeared many times. The rearrangement links TRBV30 to TRBJ2-4; 7 bases fit TRBD2. This CDR3 is built from 14 residues. The ends lost 0 bases at V and 1 base at J; junction bases unmatched: 0. CDR1 GTSNPN and CDR2 SVGIG come from the germline V gene (reference sequence). The CDR3 nucleotides read TGTGCCTGGAGTGTTAGCGGGGCCAAAAACATTCAGTACTTC. Its translation is CAWSVSGAKNIQYF.

This chain links TRBV5-1 with TRBJ1-4; D is perhaps TRBD1 (5 bases). CDR3 size: 14 residues. With 6 bases removed from V and 7 bases from J, the gap between germline ends came to 16 bases. The germline V gene has CDR1 SGHRS and CDR2 YFSETQ. The CDR3 loop reads CASTIGEWSEKLFF. CDR3 coding DNA: TGCGCCAGCACGATAGGGGAATGGAGTGAAAAACTGTTTTTT. The full variable domain, with the rest looked up from reference TRBV5-1 and TRBJ1-4, is KAGVTQTPRYLIKTRGQQVTLSCSPISGHRSVSWYQQTPGQGLQFLFEYFSETQRNKGNFPGRFSGRQFSNSRSEMNVSTLELGDSALYLCASTIGEWSEKLFFGSGTQLSVL.